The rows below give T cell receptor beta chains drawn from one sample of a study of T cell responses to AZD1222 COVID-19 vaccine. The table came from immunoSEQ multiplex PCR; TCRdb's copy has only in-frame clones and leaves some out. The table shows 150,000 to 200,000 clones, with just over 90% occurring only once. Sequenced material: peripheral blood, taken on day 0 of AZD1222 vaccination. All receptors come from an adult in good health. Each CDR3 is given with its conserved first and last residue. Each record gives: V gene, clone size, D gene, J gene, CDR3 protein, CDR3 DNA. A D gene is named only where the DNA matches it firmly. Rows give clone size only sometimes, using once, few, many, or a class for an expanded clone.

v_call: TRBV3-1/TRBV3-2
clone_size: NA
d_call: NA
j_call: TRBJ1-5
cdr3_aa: CASSGRSGGAQPQHF
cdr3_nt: TGTGCCAGCAGCGGGAGGTCGGGGGGCGCCCAGCCCCAGCATTTT

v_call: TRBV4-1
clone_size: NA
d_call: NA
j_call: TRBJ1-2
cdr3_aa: CASSQNPQGGYGYTF
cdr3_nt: TGCGCCAGCAGCCAAAACCCTCAGGGAGGCTATGGCTACACCTTC

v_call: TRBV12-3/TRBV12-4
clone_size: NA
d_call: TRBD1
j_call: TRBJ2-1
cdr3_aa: CASSLTGYEQFF
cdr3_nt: TGTGCCAGCAGTTTGACAGGGTACGAGCAGTTCTTC

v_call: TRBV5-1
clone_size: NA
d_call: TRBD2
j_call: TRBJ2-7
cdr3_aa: CASSPRGLAGGTQSYEQYF
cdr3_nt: TGCGCCAGCAGCCCCCGGGGACTAGCGGGAGGGACCCAATCCTACGAGCAGTACTTC

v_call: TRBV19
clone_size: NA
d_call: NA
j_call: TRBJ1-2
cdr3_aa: CASSRIDRLANYGYTF
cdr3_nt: TGTGCCAGTAGTCGCATCGACAGACTAGCTAACTATGGCTACACCTTC

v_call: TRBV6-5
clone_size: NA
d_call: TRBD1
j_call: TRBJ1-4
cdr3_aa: CASTMTGDEKLFF
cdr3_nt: TGTGCCAGCACCATGACAGGGGATGAAAAACTGTTTTTT

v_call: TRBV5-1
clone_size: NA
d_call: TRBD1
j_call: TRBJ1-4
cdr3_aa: CASSPGAGTGRLTNEKLFF
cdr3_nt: TGCGCCAGCAGCCCGGGTGCCGGGACAGGGCGTTTAACTAATGAAAAACTGTTTTTT

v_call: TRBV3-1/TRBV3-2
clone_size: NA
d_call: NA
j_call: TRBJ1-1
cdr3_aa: CASSQDPGGGKAFF
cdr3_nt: TGTGCCAGCAGCCAAGACCCTGGGGGAGGAAAGGCTTTCTTT

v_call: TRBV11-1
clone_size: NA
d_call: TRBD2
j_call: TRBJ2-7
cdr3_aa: CASSTSSGMSSYEQYF
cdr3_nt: TGTGCCAGCAGCACGAGTAGCGGGATGAGCTCCTACGAGCAGTACTTC

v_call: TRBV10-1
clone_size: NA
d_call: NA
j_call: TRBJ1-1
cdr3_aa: CASSENRIEAFF
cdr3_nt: TGCGCCAGCAGTGAAAACAGAATTGAAGCTTTCTTT

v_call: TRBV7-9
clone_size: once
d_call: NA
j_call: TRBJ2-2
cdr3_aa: CASSYELNTGELFF
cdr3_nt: TGTGCCAGCAGCTATGAACTGAACACCGGGGAGCTGTTTTTT

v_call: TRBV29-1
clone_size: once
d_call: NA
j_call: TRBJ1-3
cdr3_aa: CSAQQDRRGNTIYF
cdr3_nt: TGCAGCGCCCAACAGGACCGAAGGGGAAACACCATATATTTT

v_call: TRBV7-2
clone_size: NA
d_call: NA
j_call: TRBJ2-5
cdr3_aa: CASSQDLGGETQYF
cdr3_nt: TGTGCCAGCAGCCAAGATTTAGGTGGAGAGACCCAGTACTTC

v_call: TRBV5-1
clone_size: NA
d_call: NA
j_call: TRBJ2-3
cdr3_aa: CASSVSTDTQYF
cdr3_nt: TGCGCCAGCAGCGTCAGCACAGATACGCAGTATTTT

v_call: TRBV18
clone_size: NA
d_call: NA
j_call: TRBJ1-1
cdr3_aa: CASSPNSQFGDTEAFF
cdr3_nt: TGTGCCAGCTCACCTAATTCGCAATTTGGGGACACCGAAGCTTTCTTT

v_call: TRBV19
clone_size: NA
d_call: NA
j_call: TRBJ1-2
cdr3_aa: CASSIGNIEAYGYTF
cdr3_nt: TGTGCCAGTAGTATAGGAAACATTGAGGCCTATGGCTACACCTTC

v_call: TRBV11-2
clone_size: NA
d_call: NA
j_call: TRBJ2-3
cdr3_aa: CASSSPAAPDTQYF
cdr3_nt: TGTGCCAGCAGCTCCCCCGCGGCGCCAGATACGCAGTATTTT

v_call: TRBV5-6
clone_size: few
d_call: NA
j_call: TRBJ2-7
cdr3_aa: CASTRRQDFSYEQYF
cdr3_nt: TGTGCCAGCACCAGACGACAGGATTTTTCCTACGAGCAGTACTTC

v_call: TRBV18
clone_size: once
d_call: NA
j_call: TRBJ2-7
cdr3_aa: CASSPPPRGDEQYF
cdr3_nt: TGTGCCAGCTCACCCCCCCCGAGGGGAGACGAGCAGTACTTC

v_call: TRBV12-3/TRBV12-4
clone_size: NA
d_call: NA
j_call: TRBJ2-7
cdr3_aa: CASTQGEVFEQYF
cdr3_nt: TGTGCCAGCACCCAGGGGGAGGTATTCGAGCAGTACTTC

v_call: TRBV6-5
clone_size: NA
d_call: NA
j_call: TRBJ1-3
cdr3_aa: CASRHQGTGNTIYF
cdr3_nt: TGTGCCAGCAGACACCAAGGAACAGGAAACACCATATATTTT

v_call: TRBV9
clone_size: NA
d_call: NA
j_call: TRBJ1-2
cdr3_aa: CASSVEGRPLAYGYTF
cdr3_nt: TGTGCCAGCAGCGTAGAAGGAAGACCTTTAGCCTATGGCTACACCTTC

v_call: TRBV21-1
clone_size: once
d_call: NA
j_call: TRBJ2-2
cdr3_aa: CASSKGGQWGVGGELFF
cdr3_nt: TGTGCCAGCAGCAAAGGCGGACAGTGGGGTGTAGGCGGGGAGCTGTTTTTT

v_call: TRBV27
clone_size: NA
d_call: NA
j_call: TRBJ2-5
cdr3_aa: CASSLSEWGETQYF
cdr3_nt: TGTGCCAGCAGTTTATCGGAGTGGGGAGAGACCCAGTACTTC

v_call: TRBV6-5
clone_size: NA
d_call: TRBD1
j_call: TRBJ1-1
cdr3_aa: CASSWDRGQNTEAFF
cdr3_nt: TGTGCCAGCAGCTGGGACAGGGGACAGAACACTGAAGCTTTCTTT

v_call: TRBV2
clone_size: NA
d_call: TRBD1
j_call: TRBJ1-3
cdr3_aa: CTSSEQGVSGNTIYF
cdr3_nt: TGTACCAGCAGTGAACAGGGGGTATCTGGAAACACCATATATTTT

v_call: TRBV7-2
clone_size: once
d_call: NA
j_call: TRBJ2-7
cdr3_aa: CASSLGGDNYEQYF
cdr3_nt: TGTGCCAGCAGCCTAGGGGGGGACAACTACGAGCAGTACTTC

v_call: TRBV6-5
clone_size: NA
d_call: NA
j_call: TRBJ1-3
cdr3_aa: CASYWGNTIYF
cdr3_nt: TGTGCCAGCTATTGGGGAAACACCATATATTTT

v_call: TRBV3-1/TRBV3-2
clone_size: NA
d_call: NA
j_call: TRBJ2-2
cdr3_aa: CASSKRDRELFF
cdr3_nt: TGTGCCAGCAGCAAAAGAGATCGGGAGCTGTTTTTT

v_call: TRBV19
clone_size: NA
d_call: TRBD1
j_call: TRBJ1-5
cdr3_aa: CASSTYRGRGNQPQHF
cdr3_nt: TGTGCCAGTAGTACTTACAGGGGGCGCGGCAATCAGCCCCAGCATTTT

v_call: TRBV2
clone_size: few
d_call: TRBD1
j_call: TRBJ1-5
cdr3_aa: CASSVAGTVNQPQHF
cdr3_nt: TGTGCCAGCAGTGTTGCCGGGACAGTAAATCAGCCCCAGCATTTT

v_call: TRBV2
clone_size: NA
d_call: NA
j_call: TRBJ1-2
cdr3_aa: CASRLRGTGYGYTF
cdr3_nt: TGTGCCAGCCGACTTCGGGGGACGGGCTATGGCTACACCTTC

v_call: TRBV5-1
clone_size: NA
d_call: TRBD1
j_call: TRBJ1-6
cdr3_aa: CASSPRTGDNSPLHF
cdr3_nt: TGCGCCAGCAGCCCCAGGACAGGGGATAATTCACCCCTCCACTTT

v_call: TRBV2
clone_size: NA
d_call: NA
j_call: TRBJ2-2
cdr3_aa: CAVPRTNTGELFF
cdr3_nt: TGTGCCGTACCCAGGACGAACACCGGGGAGCTGTTTTTT

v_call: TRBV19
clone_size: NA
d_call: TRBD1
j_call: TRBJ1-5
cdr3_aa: CASSISGGGQGVNQPQHF
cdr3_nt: TGTGCCAGTAGTATCAGCGGCGGGGGACAGGGAGTCAATCAGCCCCAGCATTTT

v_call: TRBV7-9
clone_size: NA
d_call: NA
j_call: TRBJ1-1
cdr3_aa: CASSLPDRGVEAFF
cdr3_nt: TGTGCCAGCAGCTTACCAGACCGGGGGGTTGAAGCTTTCTTT

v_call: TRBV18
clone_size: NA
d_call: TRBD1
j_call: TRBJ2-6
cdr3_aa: CASSRVATQGRYPGANVLTF
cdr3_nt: TGTGCCAGCTCACGGGTAGCGACACAGGGGCGGTATCCTGGGGCCAACGTCCTGACTTTC

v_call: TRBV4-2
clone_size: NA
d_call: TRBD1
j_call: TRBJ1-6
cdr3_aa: CASSQPRRWTGDTLMDSPLHF
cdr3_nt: TGTGCCAGCAGCCAACCCAGGCGGTGGACAGGGGACACCCTTATGGATTCACCCCTCCACTTT

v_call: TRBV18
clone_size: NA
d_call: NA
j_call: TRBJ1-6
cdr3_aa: CASSPGERNSPLHF
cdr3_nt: TGTGCCAGCTCACCTGGTGAGAGGAATTCACCCCTCCACTTT

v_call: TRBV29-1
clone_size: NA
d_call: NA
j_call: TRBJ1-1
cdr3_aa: CSVGSGVNTEAFF
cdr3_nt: TGCAGCGTTGGGTCAGGGGTGAACACTGAAGCTTTCTTT

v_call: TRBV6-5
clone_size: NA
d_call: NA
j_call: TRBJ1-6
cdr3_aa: CASRPQATLNSPLHF
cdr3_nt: TGTGCCAGCAGACCGCAGGCTACCTTAAATTCACCCCTCCACTTT

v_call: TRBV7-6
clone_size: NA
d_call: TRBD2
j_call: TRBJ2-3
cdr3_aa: CASSLRPSGITDTQYF
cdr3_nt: TGTGCCAGCAGCCTCCGGCCTAGCGGGATCACAGATACGCAGTATTTT

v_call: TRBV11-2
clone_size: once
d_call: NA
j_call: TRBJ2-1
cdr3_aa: CASKLGARQFF
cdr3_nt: TGTGCCAGCAAACTTGGGGCCCGGCAGTTCTTC

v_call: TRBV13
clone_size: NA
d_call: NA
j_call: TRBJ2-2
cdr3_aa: CASSLWDAEELFF
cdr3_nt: TGTGCCAGCAGCCTATGGGACGCCGAGGAGCTGTTTTTT

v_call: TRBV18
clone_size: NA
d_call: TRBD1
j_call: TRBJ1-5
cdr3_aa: CASSPVEDYGGTEKPQHF
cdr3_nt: TGTGCCAGCTCACCCGTTGAAGACTATGGGGGGACAGAAAAGCCCCAGCATTTT

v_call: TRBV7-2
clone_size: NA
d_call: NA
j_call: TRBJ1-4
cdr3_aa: CASSLNTLGEKLFF
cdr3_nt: TGTGCCAGCAGCTTAAACACCCTTGGGGAAAAACTGTTTTTT

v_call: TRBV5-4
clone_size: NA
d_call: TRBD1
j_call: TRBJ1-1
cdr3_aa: CASSFRGAGTEAFF
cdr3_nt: TGTGCCAGCAGCTTCAGGGGGGCGGGGACTGAAGCTTTCTTT

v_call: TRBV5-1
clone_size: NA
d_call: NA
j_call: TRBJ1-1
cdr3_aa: CASSSYRDTLNTEAFF
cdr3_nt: TGCGCCAGCAGCTCTTACCGGGACACTCTGAACACTGAAGCTTTCTTT

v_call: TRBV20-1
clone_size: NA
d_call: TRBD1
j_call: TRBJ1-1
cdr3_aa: CSASGTGDTEAFF
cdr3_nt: TGCAGTGCTAGTGGTACAGGGGACACTGAAGCTTTCTTT

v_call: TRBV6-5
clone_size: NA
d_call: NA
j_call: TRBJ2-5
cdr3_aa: CASRFGEETQYF
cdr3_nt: TGTGCCAGCCGCTTCGGGGAGGAGACCCAGTACTTC

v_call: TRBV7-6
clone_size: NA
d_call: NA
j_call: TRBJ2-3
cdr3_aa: CASSRDEATDTQYF
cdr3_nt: TGTGCCAGCAGCCGCGATGAAGCCACAGATACGCAGTATTTT

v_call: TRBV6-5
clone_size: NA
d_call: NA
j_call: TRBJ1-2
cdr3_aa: CASSHDGTDAFDF
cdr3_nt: TGTGCCAGCAGTCACGATGGGACGGATGCTTTTGACTTC

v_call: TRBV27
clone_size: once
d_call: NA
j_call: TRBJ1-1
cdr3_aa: CASRPRAANTEAFF
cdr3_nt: TGTGCCAGCCGCCCCCGGGCGGCGAACACTGAAGCTTTCTTT

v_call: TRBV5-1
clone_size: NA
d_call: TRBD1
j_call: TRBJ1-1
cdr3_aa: CASSWSPGQPNTEAFF
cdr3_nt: TGCGCCAGCAGCTGGAGTCCGGGACAGCCGAACACTGAAGCTTTCTTT

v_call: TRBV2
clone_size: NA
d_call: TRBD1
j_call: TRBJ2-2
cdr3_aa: CASSDWDSLTGELFF
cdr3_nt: TGTGCCAGCAGTGACTGGGACAGCCTAACCGGGGAGCTGTTTTTT